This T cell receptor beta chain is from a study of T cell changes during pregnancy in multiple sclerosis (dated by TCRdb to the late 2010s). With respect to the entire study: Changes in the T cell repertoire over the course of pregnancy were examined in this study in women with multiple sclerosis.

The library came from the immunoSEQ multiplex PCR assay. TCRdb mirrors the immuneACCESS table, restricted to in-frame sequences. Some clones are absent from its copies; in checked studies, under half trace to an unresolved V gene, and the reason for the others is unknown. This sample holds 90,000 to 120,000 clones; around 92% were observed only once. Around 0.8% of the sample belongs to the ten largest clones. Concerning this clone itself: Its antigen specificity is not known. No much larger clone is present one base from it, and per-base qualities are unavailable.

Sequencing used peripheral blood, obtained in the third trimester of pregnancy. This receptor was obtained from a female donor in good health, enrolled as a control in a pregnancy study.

The nucleotide sequence reads TGTGCCAGCAGCGTAGATCGACCGGACAGGGGCGACGGCTACACCTTC. This is translated as CASSVDRPDRGDGYTF. This sequence uses TRBV9 and TRBJ1-2; 9 bases in between match TRBD1. The CDR3 contains 16 residues, cysteine and phenylalanine counted. The kept DNA is CDR3 alone, 48 bases in frame from the first base. CDR1 is given as SGDLS and CDR2 as YYNGEE, both from the germline V gene. Clipping removes 0 bases from V and 8 bases from J, with 11 as the unmatched junction base count.